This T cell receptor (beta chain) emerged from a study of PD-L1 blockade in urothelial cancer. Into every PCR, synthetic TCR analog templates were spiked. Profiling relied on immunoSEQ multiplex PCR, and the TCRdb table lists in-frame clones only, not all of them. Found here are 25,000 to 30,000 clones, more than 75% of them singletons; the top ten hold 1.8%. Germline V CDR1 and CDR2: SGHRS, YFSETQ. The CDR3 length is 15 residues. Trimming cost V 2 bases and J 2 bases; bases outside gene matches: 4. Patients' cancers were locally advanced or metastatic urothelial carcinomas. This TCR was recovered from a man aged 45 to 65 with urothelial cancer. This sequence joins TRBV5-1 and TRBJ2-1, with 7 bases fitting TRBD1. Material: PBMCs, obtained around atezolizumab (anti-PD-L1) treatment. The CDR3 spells CASSFGTVTYNEQFF. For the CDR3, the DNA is TGCGCCAGCAGCTTCGGGACAGTTACCTACAATGAGCAGTTCTTC.